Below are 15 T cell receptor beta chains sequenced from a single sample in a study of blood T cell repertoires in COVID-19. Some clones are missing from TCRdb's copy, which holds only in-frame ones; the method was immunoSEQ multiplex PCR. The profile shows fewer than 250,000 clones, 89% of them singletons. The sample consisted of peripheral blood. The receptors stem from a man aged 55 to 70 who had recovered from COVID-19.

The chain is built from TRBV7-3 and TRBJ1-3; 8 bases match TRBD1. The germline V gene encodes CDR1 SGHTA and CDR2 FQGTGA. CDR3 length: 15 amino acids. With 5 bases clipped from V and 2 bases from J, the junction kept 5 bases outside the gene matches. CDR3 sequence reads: CASSETGAAGNTIYF. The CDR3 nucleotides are TGTGCCAGCAGCGAGACAGGGGCGGCTGGAAACACCATATATTTT.

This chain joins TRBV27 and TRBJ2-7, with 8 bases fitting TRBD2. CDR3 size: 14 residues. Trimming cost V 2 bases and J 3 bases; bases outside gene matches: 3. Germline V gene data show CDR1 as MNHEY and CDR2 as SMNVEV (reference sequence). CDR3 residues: CASSLTSGIYEQYF. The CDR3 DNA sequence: TGTGCCAGCAGTTTAACTAGCGGAATCTACGAGCAGTACTTC.

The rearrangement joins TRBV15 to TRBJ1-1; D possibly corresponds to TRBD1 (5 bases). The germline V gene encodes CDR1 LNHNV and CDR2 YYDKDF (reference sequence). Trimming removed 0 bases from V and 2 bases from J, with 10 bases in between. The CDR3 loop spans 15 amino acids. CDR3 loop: CATSRESTVNTEAFF. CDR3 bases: TGTGCCACCAGCAGAGAATCGACAGTTAACACTGAAGCTTTCTTT. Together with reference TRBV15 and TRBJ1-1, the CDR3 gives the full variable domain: DAMVIQNPRYQVTQFGKPVTLSCSQTLNHNVMYWYQQKSSQAPKLLFHYYDKDFNNEADTPDNFQSRRPNTSFCFLDIRSPGLGDTAMYLCATSRESTVNTEAFFGQGTRLTVV.

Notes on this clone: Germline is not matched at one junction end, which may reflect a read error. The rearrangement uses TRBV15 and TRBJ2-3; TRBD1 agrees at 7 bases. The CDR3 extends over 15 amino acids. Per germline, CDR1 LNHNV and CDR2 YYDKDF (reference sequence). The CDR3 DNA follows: TGTGCCGCCAGCCGGGACAGACCTAGCACAGATACGCAGTATTTT. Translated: CAASRDRPSTDTQYF.

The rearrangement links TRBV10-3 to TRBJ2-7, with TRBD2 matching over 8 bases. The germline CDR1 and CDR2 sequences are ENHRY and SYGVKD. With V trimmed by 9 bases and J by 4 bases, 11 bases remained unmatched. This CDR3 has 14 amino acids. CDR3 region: CAIGLAGVLYEQYF. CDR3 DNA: TGTGCCATAGGACTAGCTGGTGTTCTGTACGAGCAGTACTTC.

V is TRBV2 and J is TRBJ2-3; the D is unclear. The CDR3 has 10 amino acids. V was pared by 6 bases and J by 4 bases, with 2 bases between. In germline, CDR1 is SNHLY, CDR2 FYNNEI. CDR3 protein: CASSSDTQYF. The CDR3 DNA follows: TGTGCCAGCAGCTCAGATACGCAGTATTTT.

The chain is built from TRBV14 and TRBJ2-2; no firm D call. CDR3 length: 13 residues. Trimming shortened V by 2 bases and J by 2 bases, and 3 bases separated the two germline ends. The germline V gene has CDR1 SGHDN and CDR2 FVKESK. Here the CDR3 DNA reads TGTGCCAGCAGCCAATATAACACCGGGGAGCTGTTTTTT. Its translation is CASSQYNTGELFF.

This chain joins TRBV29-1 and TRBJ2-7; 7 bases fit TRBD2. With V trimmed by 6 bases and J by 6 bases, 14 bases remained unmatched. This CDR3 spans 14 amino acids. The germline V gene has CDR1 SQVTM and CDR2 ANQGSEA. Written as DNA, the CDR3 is TGCAGCGTCACTCAAGGGAGGGGTAGGCGCGAGCAGTACTTC. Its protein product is CSVTQGRGRREQYF.

The CDR3, as DNA: TGTGCCAGCAGCACGCTACAGGGGGGAACTAATGAAAAACTGTTTTTT. Protein: CASSTLQGGTNEKLFF. The chain employs TRBV7-3 and TRBJ1-4; 8 bases align to TRBD1. The CDR3 runs 16 residues. Per the germline V gene, CDR1 is SGHTA and CDR2 is FQGTGA. The junction had 6 bases not matched to a gene; V was cut back by 5 bases and J by 1 base.

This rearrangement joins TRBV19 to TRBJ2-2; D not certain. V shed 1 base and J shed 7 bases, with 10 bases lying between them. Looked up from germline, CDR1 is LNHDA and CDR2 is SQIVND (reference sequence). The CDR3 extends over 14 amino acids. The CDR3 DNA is TGTGCCAGTAGTATAGGCCAGGTGAACGGGGAGCTGTTTTTT. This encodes CASSIGQVNGELFF.

CDR3 nucleotides: TGTGCCAGCAGCCCCCCCGGACAGGGGGGTAATTCACCCCTCCACTTT. Translating gives CASSPPGQGGNSPLHF. The chain links TRBV9 to TRBJ1-6, with 10 bases matching TRBD1. This CDR3 comprises 16 residues. The V segment lost 4 bases and the J segment 6 bases; nucleotides outside the gene matches: 7. Germline CDR1 reads SGDLS; CDR2 reads YYNGEE. Full variable domain (missing parts from reference TRBV9 and TRBJ1-6): DSGVTQTPKHLITATGQRVTLRCSPRSGDLSVYWYQQSLDQGLQFLIQYYNGEERAKGNILERFSAQQFPDLHSELNLSSLELGDSALYFCASSPPGQGGNSPLHFGNGTRLTVT.

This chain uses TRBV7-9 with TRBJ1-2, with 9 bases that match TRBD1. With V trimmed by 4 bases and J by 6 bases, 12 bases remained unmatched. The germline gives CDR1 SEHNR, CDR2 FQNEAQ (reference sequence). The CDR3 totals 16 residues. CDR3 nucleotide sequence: TGTGCCAGCAGCTCCGAGCCCGGGACAGGGTGGAATGGCTACACCTTC. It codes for CASSSEPGTGWNGYTF.

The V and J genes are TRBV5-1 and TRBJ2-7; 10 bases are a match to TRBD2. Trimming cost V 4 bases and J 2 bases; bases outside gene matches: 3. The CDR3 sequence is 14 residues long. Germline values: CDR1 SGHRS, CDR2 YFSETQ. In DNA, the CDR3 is TGCGCCAGCAGCGTGAGCGGGGGGGCCTACGAGCAGTACTTC. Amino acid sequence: CASSVSGGAYEQYF.

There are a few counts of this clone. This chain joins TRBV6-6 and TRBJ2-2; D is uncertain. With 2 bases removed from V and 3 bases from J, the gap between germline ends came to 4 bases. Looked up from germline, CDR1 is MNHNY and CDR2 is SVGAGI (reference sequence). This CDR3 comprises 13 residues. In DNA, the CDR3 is TGTGCCAGCAGTTACACGGACACCGGGGAGCTGTTTTTT. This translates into CASSYTDTGELFF.

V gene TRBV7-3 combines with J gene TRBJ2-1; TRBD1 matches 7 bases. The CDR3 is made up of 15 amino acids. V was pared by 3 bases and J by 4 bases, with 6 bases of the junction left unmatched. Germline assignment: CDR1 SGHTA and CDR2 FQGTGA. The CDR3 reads CASSLGQKIYNEQFF. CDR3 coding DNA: TGTGCCAGCAGCTTGGGACAGAAGATTTACAATGAGCAGTTCTTC.